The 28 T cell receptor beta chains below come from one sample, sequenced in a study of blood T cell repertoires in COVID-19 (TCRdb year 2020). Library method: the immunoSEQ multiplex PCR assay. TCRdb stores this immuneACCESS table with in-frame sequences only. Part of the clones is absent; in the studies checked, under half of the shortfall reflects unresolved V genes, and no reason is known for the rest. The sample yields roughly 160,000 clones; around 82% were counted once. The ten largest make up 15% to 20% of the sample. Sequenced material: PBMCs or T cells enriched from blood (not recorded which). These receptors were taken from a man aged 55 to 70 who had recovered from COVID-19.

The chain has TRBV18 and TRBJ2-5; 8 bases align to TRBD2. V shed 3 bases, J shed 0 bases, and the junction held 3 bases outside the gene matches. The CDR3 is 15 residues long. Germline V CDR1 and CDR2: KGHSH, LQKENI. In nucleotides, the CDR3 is TGTGCCAGCTCACCCCAGCGGGGGCACCAAGAGACCCAGTACTTC. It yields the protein CASSPQRGHQETQYF.

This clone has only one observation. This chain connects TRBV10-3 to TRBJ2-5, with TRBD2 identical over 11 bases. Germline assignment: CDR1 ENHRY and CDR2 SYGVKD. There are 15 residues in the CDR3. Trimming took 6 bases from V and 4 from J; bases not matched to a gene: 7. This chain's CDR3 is CAISKLAGEGETQYF. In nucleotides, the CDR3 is TGTGCCATCAGCAAACTAGCGGGAGAAGGAGAGACCCAGTACTTC.

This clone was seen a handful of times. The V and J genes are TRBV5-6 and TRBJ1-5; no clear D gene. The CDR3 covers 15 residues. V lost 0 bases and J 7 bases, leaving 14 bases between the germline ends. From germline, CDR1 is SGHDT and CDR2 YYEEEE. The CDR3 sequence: CASSLGFAGSQPQHF. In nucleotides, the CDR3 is TGTGCCAGCAGCTTGGGTTTCGCCGGTAGCCAGCCCCAGCATTTT.

This chain's CDR3 is CASRGTSNYGYTF. The CDR3 DNA sequence: TGTGCCAGCAGGGGGACATCTAACTATGGCTACACCTTC. V and J are TRBV2 and TRBJ1-2; D perhaps matches TRBD1 (6 bases). This CDR3 is 13 amino acids long. Trimming left V 6 bases short and J 0 bases short, with 8 bases between. The germline CDR1 and CDR2 sequences are SNHLY and FYNNEI.

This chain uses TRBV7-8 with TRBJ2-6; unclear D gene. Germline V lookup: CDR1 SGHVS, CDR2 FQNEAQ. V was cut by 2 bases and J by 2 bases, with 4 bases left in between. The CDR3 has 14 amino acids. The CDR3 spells CASSLTAGANVLTF. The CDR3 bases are TGTGCCAGCAGCTTAACTGCTGGGGCCAACGTCCTGACTTTC.

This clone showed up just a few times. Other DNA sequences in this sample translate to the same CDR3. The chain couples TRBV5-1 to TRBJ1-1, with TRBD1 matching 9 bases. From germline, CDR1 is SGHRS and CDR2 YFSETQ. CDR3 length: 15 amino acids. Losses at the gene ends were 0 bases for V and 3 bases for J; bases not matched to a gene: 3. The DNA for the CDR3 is TGCGCCAGCAGCTTGGAAGGACAGGGGTACACTGAAGCTTTCTTT. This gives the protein CASSLEGQGYTEAFF.

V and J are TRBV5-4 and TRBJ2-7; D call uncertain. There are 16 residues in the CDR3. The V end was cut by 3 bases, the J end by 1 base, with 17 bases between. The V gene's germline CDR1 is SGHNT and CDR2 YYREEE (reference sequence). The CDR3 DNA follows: TGTGCCAGCAGCTGGCAGGCCCGTAGTGGGTCCTACGAGCAGTACTTC. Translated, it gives CASSWQARSGSYEQYF.

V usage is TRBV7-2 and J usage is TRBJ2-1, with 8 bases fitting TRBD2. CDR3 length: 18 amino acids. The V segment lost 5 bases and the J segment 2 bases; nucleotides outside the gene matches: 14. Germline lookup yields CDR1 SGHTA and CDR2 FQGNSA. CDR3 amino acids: CASSTSSAGGEAYNEQFF. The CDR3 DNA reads TGTGCCAGCAGCACCTCTTCGGCCGGGGGGGAAGCCTACAATGAGCAGTTCTTC.

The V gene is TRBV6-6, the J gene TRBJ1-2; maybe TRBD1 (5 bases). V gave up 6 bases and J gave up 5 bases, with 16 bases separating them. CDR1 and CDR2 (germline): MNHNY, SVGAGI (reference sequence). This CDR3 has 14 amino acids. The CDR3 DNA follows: TGTGCCAGCAGCTTATTACAGGCAGGGTATGGCTACACCTTC. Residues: CASSLLQAGYGYTF.

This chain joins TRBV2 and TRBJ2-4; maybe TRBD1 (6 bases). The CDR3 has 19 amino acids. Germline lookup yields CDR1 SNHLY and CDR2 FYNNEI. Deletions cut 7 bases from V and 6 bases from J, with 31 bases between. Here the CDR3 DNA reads TGTGCCAGCACCTACTTAAAAACCAGGGGCCCCCCAGGAAGAAACATTCAGTACTTC. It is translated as CASTYLKTRGPPGRNIQYF.

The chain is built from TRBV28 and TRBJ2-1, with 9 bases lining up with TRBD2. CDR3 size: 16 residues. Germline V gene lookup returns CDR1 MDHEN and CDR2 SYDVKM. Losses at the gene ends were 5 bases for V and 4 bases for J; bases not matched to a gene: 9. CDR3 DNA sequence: TGTGCCAGCAGTCCCAGCGGCGGGGGGGTTTACAATGAGCAGTTCTTC. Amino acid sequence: CASSPSGGGVYNEQFF.

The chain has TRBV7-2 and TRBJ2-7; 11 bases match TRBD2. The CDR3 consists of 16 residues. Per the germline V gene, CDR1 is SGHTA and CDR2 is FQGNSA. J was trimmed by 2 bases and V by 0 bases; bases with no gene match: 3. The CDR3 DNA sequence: TGTGCCAGCAGCTTAGCAGCTAGCGGGGGGACCTACGAGCAGTACTTC. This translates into CASSLAASGGTYEQYF. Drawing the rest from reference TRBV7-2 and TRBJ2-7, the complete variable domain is GAGVSQSPSNKVTEKGKDVELRCDPISGHTALYWYRQSLGQGLEFLIYFQGNSAPDKSGLPSDRFSAERTGGSVSTLTIQRTQQEDSAVYLCASSLAASGGTYEQYFGPGTRLTVT.

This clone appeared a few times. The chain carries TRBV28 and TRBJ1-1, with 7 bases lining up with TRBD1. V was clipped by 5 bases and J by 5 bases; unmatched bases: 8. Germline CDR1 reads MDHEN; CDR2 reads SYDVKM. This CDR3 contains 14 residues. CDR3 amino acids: CASSQGQVFTEAFF. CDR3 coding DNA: TGTGCCAGCAGTCAAGGACAGGTCTTTACTGAAGCTTTCTTT.

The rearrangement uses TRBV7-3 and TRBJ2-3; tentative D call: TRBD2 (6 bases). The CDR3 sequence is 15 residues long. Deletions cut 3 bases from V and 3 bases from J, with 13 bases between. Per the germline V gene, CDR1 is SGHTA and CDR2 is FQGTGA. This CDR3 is CASSFDGRPTDTQYF. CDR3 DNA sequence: TGTGCCAGCAGCTTCGACGGGAGACCGACAGATACGCAGTATTTT.

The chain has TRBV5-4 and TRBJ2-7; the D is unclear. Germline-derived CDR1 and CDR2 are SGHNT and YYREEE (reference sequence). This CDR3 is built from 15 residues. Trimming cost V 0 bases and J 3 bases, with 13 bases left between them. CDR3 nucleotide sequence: TGTGCCAGCAGCTTGGGGGCCTCCAACCTCTACGAGCAGTACTTC. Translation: CASSLGASNLYEQYF.

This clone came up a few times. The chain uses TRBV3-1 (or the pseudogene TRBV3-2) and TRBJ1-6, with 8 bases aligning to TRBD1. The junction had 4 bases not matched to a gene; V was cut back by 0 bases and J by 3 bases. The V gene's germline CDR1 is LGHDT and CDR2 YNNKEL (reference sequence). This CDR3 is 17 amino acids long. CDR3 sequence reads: CASSQDTTGGYNSPLHF. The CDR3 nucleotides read TGTGCCAGCAGCCAAGATACCACAGGGGGCTATAATTCACCCCTCCACTTT.

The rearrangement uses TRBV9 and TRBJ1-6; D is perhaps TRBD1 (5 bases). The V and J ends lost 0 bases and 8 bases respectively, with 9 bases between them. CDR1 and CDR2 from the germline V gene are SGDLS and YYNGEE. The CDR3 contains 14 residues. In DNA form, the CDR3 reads TGTGCCAGCAGCGTAGCAGGGTCTGATTCACCCCTCCACTTT. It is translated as CASSVAGSDSPLHF.

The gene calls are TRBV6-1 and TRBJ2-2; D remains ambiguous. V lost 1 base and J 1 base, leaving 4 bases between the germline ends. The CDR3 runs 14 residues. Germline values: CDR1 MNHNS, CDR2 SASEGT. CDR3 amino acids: CASSEVWNTGELFF. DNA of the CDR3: TGTGCCAGCAGTGAAGTCTGGAACACCGGGGAGCTGTTTTTT.

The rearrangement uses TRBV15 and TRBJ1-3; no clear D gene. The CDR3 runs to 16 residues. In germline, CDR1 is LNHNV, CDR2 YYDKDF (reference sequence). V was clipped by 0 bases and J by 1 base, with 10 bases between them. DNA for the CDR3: TGTGCCACCAGCAGAGATAGGAGTCCGTCTGGAAACACCATATATTTT. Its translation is CATSRDRSPSGNTIYF.

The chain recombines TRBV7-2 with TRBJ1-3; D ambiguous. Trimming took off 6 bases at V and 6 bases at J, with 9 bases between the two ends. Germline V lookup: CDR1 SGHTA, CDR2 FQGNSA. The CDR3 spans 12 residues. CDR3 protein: CASSPTTNTIYF. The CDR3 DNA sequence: TGTGCCAGCAGTCCTACTACAAACACCATATATTTT.

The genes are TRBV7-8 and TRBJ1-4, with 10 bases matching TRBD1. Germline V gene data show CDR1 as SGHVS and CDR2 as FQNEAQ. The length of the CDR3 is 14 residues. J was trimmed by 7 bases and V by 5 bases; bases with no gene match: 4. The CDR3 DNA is TGTGCCAGCAGCCGGGACAGGGGAGGTGAAAAACTGTTTTTT. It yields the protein CASSRDRGGEKLFF.

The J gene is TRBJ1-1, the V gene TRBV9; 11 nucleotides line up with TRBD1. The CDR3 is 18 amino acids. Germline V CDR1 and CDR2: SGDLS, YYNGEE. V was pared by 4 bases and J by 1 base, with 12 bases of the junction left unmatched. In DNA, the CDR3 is TGTGCCAGCAGCTCACGAAGCGGACAGGGGGCGCGGAACACTGAAGCTTTCTTT. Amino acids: CASSSRSGQGARNTEAFF.

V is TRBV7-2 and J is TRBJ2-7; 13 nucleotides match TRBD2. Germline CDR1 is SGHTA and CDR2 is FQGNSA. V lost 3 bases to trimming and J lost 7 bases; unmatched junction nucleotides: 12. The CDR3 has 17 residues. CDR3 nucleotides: TGTGCCAGCAGCTTGGTTAGAACCGGGACTAGCGGGGAAGAGCAGTACTTC. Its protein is CASSLVRTGTSGEEQYF.

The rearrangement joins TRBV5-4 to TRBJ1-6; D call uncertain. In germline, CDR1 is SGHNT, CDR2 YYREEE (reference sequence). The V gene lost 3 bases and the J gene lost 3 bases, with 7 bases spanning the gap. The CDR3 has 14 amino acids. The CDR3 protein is CASSYEGYNSPLHF. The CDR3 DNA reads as TGTGCCAGCAGCTATGAGGGCTATAATTCACCCCTCCACTTT.

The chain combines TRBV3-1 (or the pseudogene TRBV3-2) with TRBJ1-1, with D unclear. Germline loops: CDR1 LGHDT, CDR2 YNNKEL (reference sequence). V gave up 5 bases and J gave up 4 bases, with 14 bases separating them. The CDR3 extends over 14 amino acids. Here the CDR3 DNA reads TGTGCCAGCAGCTATAGCGGATTCGGCACTGAAGCTTTCTTT. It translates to CASSYSGFGTEAFF.

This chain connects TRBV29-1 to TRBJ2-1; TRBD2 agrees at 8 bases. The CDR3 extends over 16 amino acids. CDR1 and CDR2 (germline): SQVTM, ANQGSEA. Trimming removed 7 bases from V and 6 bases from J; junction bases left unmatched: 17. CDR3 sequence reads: CSAETGGGPIVNEQFF. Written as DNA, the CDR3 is TGCAGCGCCGAGACGGGGGGGGGCCCTATTGTCAATGAGCAGTTCTTC.

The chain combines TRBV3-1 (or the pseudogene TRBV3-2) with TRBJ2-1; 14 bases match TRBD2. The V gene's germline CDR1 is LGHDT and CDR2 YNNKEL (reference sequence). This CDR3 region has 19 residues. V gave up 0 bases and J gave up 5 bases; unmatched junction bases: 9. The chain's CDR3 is CASSQDPVTSGRANNEQFF. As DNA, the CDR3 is TGTGCCAGCAGCCAAGATCCTGTGACTAGCGGGAGGGCCAACAATGAGCAGTTCTTC.

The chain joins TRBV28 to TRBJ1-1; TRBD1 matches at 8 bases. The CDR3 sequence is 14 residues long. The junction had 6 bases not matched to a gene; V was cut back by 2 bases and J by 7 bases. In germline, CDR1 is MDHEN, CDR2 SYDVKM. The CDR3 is CASSLLQGAGEAFF. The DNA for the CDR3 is TGTGCCAGCAGTTTACTCCAGGGGGCTGGTGAAGCTTTCTTT.